This T cell receptor beta chain was captured in a study of blood T cell repertoires in COVID-19. The overall study: Samples taken during acute and convalescent COVID-19 were collected in the United States, Italy and Spain. T cells, B-cell-depleted T cells, or PBMCs provided the cDNA or gDNA that served as material.

Source study methods: Nucleated cell number was recorded as an estimate derived from reference gene primer amplification. TCRdb keeps only in-frame clones here, not all; method: immunoSEQ multiplex PCR. V and J calls plus clone size are reproduced from that table; the DNA served to infer D and trimming. The data hold some 460,000 clones, with about 89% observed a single time. The CDR3 consists of 15 residues. V lost 5 bases to trimming and J lost 7 bases; unmatched junction nucleotides: 9. The V gene's germline CDR1 is SGHTA and CDR2 FQGTGA. V gene TRBV7-3 combines with J gene TRBJ2-1; the match to TRBD2 covers 9 bases. The TCR sequence derives from a woman aged 25 to 39 with acute or convalescent COVID-19. The sequenced sample was peripheral blood. DNA for the CDR3: TGTGCCAGCAGCCCCAATGGCGGGGGGGCAAATGAGCAGTTCTTC. Its protein product is CASSPNGGGANEQFF.